Described below is a single TCR beta chain sequence and its context. Germline trimming cut 2 bases from V and 7 bases from J; bases unmatched to any gene: 3. Germline loops: CDR1 MGHRA, CDR2 YSYEKL. The CDR3 covers 14 residues. Sequenced by immunoSEQ multiplex PCR; TCRdb stores in-frame clones only, minus some. Counted here are approximately 120,000 clones, under 95% occurring once; the ten biggest clones make up under 0.95%. These data belong to a study of OX40 agonist ivuxolimab in advanced cancers. For the study at large: Aged 23 to 79 with a mean of 60 years, they were approximately 79% male.

Blood sampling was done at baseline, cycle 4 day 1, and cycle 7 day 1. The material sequenced was CD4+ or CD8+ T cells sorted from blood, taken in a trial of the OX40 agonist ivuxolimab. The genes are TRBV4-1 and TRBJ2-3, with 10 bases fitting TRBD2. This TCR came from an adult with an advanced solid tumor such as melanoma, head and neck, liver or kidney cancer. This CDR3 is CASSQLAGENTQYF. CDR3 coding DNA: TGCGCCAGCAGCCAACTAGCGGGAGAAAATACGCAGTATTTT.